Each of the 32 T cell receptor beta chains below was sequenced from the same sample in a study of follicular helper T cells after annual influenza vaccination. Time point noted: 2015-2016 season, 7 days after influenza vaccination. Using immunoSEQ multiplex PCR, the repertoire was profiled, and TCRdb retains in-frame clones only, with some absent. The sample yields 7,300 or so clones, approximately 80% seen once. The sequences come from CXCR5+ CD38- circulating T follicular helper cells from blood, collected 7 days after influenza vaccination. The sample's subset: circulating Tfh, non-naive CD4+CXCR5+PD-1+ (ICOS+CD38+ or ICOS-CD38-). All receptors derive from an adult who received the influenza vaccine.

This chain connects TRBV15 to TRBJ2-3; D unresolved. Germline CDR1 reads LNHNV; CDR2 reads YYDKDF (reference sequence). Deletions cut 3 bases from V and 2 bases from J, with 6 bases between. The CDR3 is made up of 13 amino acids. CDR3 nucleotides: TGTGCCACCAGCAGGGATTACACAGATACGCAGTATTTT. This gives the protein CATSRDYTDTQYF.

This chain uses TRBV7-9 with TRBJ1-3; no clear D. The V and J ends lost 1 base and 4 bases respectively, with 11 bases between them. The CDR3 runs 15 residues. From germline, CDR1 is SEHNR and CDR2 FQNEAQ (reference sequence). CDR3 bases: TGTGCCAGCAGCTTAGAAACATTAAAGGGAAACACCATATATTTT. This sequence encodes CASSLETLKGNTIYF.

The chain combines TRBV6-6 with TRBJ2-7, with 12 bases identical to TRBD2. Germline CDR1 reads MNHNY; CDR2 reads SVGAGI (reference sequence). V shed 6 bases, J shed 1 base, and the junction held 7 bases outside the gene matches. This CDR3 region has 16 residues. The DNA for the CDR3 is TGTGCCAGCAGACAGACTAGCGGGAGAGGGTCCTACGAGCAGTACTTC. It translates to CASRQTSGRGSYEQYF.

This clone was detected only once. The genes are TRBV28 and TRBJ1-2, with a possible D match to TRBD1 (5 bases). This CDR3 is 13 amino acids long. From germline, CDR1 is MDHEN and CDR2 SYDVKM. V lost 6 bases to trimming and J lost 2 bases, with 10 bases between them. CDR3 DNA sequence: TGTGCCAGCAGCAAGGGGCAGAACTATGGCTACACCTTC. It encodes CASSKGQNYGYTF.

The V and J genes are TRBV5-1 and TRBJ1-1; a possible D gene is TRBD1 (6 bases). V lost 4 bases and J lost 3, with 13 bases in between. The CDR3 extends over 14 amino acids. From germline, CDR1 is SGHRS and CDR2 YFSETQ. CDR3 in DNA: TGCGCCAGCAGCCGGAGGGGGGACGACACTGAAGCTTTCTTT. Its translation: CASSRRGDDTEAFF. Full variable domain (missing parts from reference TRBV5-1 and TRBJ1-1): KAGVTQTPRYLIKTRGQQVTLSCSPISGHRSVSWYQQTPGQGLQFLFEYFSETQRNKGNFPGRFSGRQFSNSRSEMNVSTLELGDSALYLCASSRRGDDTEAFFGQGTRLTVV.

The genes are TRBV6-1 and TRBJ1-5, with D hard to call. V lost 3 bases and J 2 bases, leaving 8 bases between the germline ends. This CDR3 contains 14 residues. Germline V CDR1 and CDR2: MNHNS, SASEGT. The CDR3 here is CASSERRGNQPQHF. The CDR3 nucleotides are TGTGCCAGCAGTGAGCGTAGAGGCAATCAGCCCCAGCATTTT.

The V call is TRBV9, the J call TRBJ1-5; D remains ambiguous. This CDR3 spans 15 amino acids. From germline, CDR1 is SGDLS and CDR2 YYNGEE. Trimming took 2 bases from V and 7 from J, leaving 16 bases between them. The CDR3 protein is CASSVTPDVIQPQHF. DNA of the CDR3: TGTGCCAGCAGCGTGACCCCAGATGTTATACAGCCCCAGCATTTT.

The V call is TRBV28, the J call TRBJ2-1, with TRBD2 identical over 11 bases. The CDR3 spans 17 residues. CDR1 MDHEN and CDR2 SYDVKM come from the germline V gene. The V segment lost 6 bases and the J segment 7 bases; nucleotides outside the gene matches: 14. CDR3: CASSLISTSGAGNEQFF. The CDR3 DNA reads TGTGCCAGCAGCCTCATATCGACTAGCGGGGCGGGGAATGAGCAGTTCTTC.

This clone was observed a single time. This chain joins TRBV5-4 and TRBJ1-2, with D uncertain. The CDR3 length is 15 residues. Germline-derived CDR1 and CDR2 are SGHNT and YYREEE (reference sequence). The V gene lost 4 bases and the J gene lost 1 base, with 14 bases spanning the gap. In DNA, the CDR3 is TGTGCCAGCAGCCCTGACGGCCACCTTAACTATGGCTACACCTTC. It translates to CASSPDGHLNYGYTF.

The chain has TRBV11-3 and TRBJ2-1; D is uncertain. The CDR3 length is 12 residues. The V gene lost 6 bases and the J gene lost 5 bases, with 8 bases spanning the gap. Germline lookup yields CDR1 SGHNT and CDR2 YENEEA. CDR3 loop: CASSFSHNEQFF. The DNA of the CDR3 is TGTGCCAGCAGTTTCTCTCACAATGAGCAGTTCTTC.

This clone occurred once. This chain connects TRBV6-6 to TRBJ1-2; D might be TRBD1 (5 bases). Germline V gene lookup returns CDR1 MNHNY and CDR2 SVGAGI (reference sequence). The germline V and J ends were trimmed by 5 bases and 1 base, with 8 bases remaining between them. The CDR3 totals 13 residues. CDR3 region: CASSRTINYGYTF. For the CDR3, the DNA is TGTGCCAGCAGTCGGACAATTAACTATGGCTACACCTTC.

This chain uses TRBV6-1 with TRBJ2-3; D possibly corresponds to TRBD2 (5 bases). Germline V CDR1 and CDR2: MNHNS, SASEGT. The CDR3 extends over 15 amino acids. The V and J ends lost 1 base and 1 base respectively, with 9 bases between them. The CDR3 sequence is CASSEGISGTDTQYF. The CDR3 nucleotides read TGTGCCAGCAGTGAAGGAATTAGCGGCACAGATACGCAGTATTTT.

The V gene is TRBV28, the J gene TRBJ2-1, with TRBD2 matching over 7 bases. Germline loops: CDR1 MDHEN, CDR2 SYDVKM. V trimming: 4 bases; J trimming: 8 bases; junction bases outside the gene matches: 8. The CDR3 runs to 14 residues. CDR3 coding DNA: TGTGCCAGCAGTTGGGGCGGGAGTGGGGATGAGCAGTTCTTC. This gives the protein CASSWGGSGDEQFF.

V gene TRBV5-1 combines with J gene TRBJ2-5, with D unresolved. Germline V gene lookup returns CDR1 SGHRS and CDR2 YFSETQ. CDR3 length: 13 residues. V lost 4 bases to trimming and J lost 5 bases, with 12 bases between them. The CDR3 loop is CASSLRSGETQYF. Written as DNA, the CDR3 is TGCGCCAGCAGCCTACGCTCTGGGGAGACCCAGTACTTC.

The chain joins TRBV21-1 to TRBJ2-7; the table assigns TRBD2, which was not confirmed against the DNA. TRBV21-1 is annotated as a pseudogene. The CDR3 is 14 residues long. CDR3 amino acids: CASYEGLASYEQYF. The CDR3 DNA follows: TGTGCCAGCTATGAGGGACTAGCATCCTACGAGCAGTACTTC.

The chain is built from TRBV28 and TRBJ1-1; D is unclear. The CDR3 extends over 13 amino acids. Trimming took 5 bases from V and 0 from J, leaving 7 bases between them. In germline, CDR1 is MDHEN, CDR2 SYDVKM. The CDR3 DNA sequence: TGTGCCAGCAGTCTTAACCTGAACACTGAAGCTTTCTTT. This sequence encodes CASSLNLNTEAFF.

The rearrangement joins TRBV30 to TRBJ1-2, with a weak D call TRBD1 (5 bases). The CDR3 extends over 17 amino acids. CDR1 GTSNPN and CDR2 SVGIG come from the germline V gene (reference sequence). Trimming removed 0 bases at V and 3 bases at J, with 20 bases between. The CDR3, as DNA: TGTGCCTGGAGTGTAATCTTGACTGGGGACTTGGACTATGGCTACACCTTC. Translating gives CAWSVILTGDLDYGYTF.

The chain recombines TRBV11-3 with TRBJ2-2, with a weak D call TRBD2 (5 bases). The CDR3 contains 14 residues. Per germline, CDR1 SGHNT and CDR2 YENEEA. The V end lost 5 bases, the J end lost 4 bases, and 11 bases lay between the germline ends. The CDR3 sequence is CASSREKSTGELFF. CDR3 DNA sequence: TGTGCCAGCAGCAGGGAGAAGAGCACCGGGGAGCTGTTTTTT.

This rearrangement joins TRBV28 to TRBJ1-1; D uncertain. The CDR3 loop spans 14 amino acids. The V gene's germline CDR1 is MDHEN and CDR2 SYDVKM. Between the trimmed V and J ends, which lost 5 bases and 0 bases, there was a span of 10 bases. The CDR3 is CASSPRFMNTEAFF. The DNA of the CDR3 is TGTGCCAGCAGTCCACGATTCATGAACACTGAAGCTTTCTTT. Full variable domain (outside the CDR3, taken from reference TRBV28 and TRBJ1-1): DVKVTQSSRYLVKRTGEKVFLECVQDMDHENMFWYRQDPGLGLRLIYFSYDVKMKEKGDIPEGYSVSREKKERFSLILESASTNQTSMYLCASSPRFMNTEAFFGQGTRLTVV.

Comment on this clone: Relative to the germline gene, one junction end is altered; a read error may explain this. Other DNA sequences in the same sample also yield this CDR3. This chain links TRBV12-5 with TRBJ2-2, with D maybe TRBD1 (6 bases). The CDR3 has 17 amino acids. Germline lookup yields CDR1 LGHNT and CDR2 FRNRAP. The CDR3 bases are TGTGCTAGTGGTTTGGTAATGAGCCCAGGGGTACCCGGGGAGCTGTTCTTT. Protein: CASGLVMSPGVPGELFF.

This chain links TRBV5-1 with TRBJ2-3; D is unclear. The CDR3 loop spans 14 amino acids. Germline V lookup: CDR1 SGHRS, CDR2 YFSETQ. The ends were cut back, 0 bases at V and 4 bases at J, with 9 bases in the middle. CDR3 sequence (DNA): TGCGCCAGCAGCTTGGCCGTGGCAGCAGATACGCAGTATTTT. Encoded protein: CASSLAVAADTQYF.

The chain uses TRBV6-5 and TRBJ1-6, with 9 positions matching TRBD1. Trimming cost V 3 bases and J 7 bases; bases outside gene matches: 4. This CDR3 contains 15 residues. Germline V lookup: CDR1 MNHEY, CDR2 SVGAGI. The CDR3 reads CASSYTDRGNSPLHF. CDR3 nucleotides: TGTGCCAGCAGTTATACGGACAGGGGAAATTCACCCCTCCACTTT.

The V call is TRBV5-8, the J call TRBJ2-7; a weak D match, TRBD1 (6 bases). Germline lookup yields CDR1 SGHTS and CDR2 YDEGEE. V was clipped by 0 bases and J by 6 bases, with 19 bases between them. The CDR3 consists of 16 residues. The CDR3 bases are TGTGCCAGCAGCTTGGGGTTAGTGTCAGGGGCCGGCGAGCAGTACTTC. It specifies CASSLGLVSGAGEQYF. Full variable domain (missing parts from reference TRBV5-8 and TRBJ2-7): EAGVTQSPTHLIKTRGQQATLRCSPISGHTSVYWYQQALGLGLQFLLWYDEGEERNRGNFPPRFSGRQFPNYSSELNVNALELEDSALYLCASSLGLVSGAGEQYFGPGTRLTVT.

This clone was observed a single time. The chain recombines TRBV18 with TRBJ1-1; D might be TRBD1 (5 bases). V lost 0 bases to trimming and J lost 4 bases, with 6 bases between them. In germline, CDR1 is KGHSH, CDR2 LQKENI. The CDR3 consists of 13 residues. CDR3 region: CASSPPGVTEAFF. The CDR3, as DNA: TGTGCCAGCTCACCACCGGGGGTCACTGAAGCTTTCTTT.

The chain carries TRBV6-1 and TRBJ2-7; no definite D call. The V gene's germline CDR1 is MNHNS and CDR2 SASEGT. The V end was cut by 2 bases, the J end by 4 bases, with 24 bases between. The length of the CDR3 is 18 residues. The CDR3 nucleotides are TGTGCCAGCAGTGAATCTCCTGGGCACATCATTGTAGGGTACGAGCAGTACTTC. Translation: CASSESPGHIIVGYEQYF.

This chain uses TRBV28 with TRBJ2-7; perhaps D is TRBD1 or TRBD2 (5 bases each). The CDR3 loop spans 14 amino acids. V lost 2 bases to trimming and J lost 3 bases, with 11 bases between them. CDR1 and CDR2 (germline): MDHEN, SYDVKM. CDR3 protein: CASSLPGTDYEQYF. The CDR3 DNA is TGTGCCAGCAGTTTACCCGGGACGGACTACGAGCAGTACTTC. Complete variable domain (other parts from reference TRBV28 and TRBJ2-7): DVKVTQSSRYLVKRTGEKVFLECVQDMDHENMFWYRQDPGLGLRLIYFSYDVKMKEKGDIPEGYSVSREKKERFSLILESASTNQTSMYLCASSLPGTDYEQYFGPGTRLTVT.

The chain is built from TRBV9 and TRBJ2-2, with a possible D match to TRBD1 (5 bases). The CDR3 has 14 residues. CDR1 is SGDLS and CDR2 is YYNGEE in the germline V gene. V lost 1 base to trimming and J lost 7 bases, with 11 bases between them. CDR3 nucleotides: TGTGCCAGCAGCGTACAGGGTTTTGGCGGGGAGCTGTTTTTT. The encoded protein is CASSVQGFGGELFF. The full variable domain, its missing parts supplied by reference TRBV9 and TRBJ2-2, is DSGVTQTPKHLITATGQRVTLRCSPRSGDLSVYWYQQSLDQGLQFLIQYYNGEERAKGNILERFSAQQFPDLHSELNLSSLELGDSALYFCASSVQGFGGELFFGEGSRLTVL.

The V call is TRBV10-3, the J call TRBJ2-5; 8 nucleotides match TRBD2. J was trimmed by 3 bases and V by 8 bases; bases with no gene match: 5. The V gene's germline CDR1 is ENHRY and CDR2 SYGVKD. The CDR3 totals 13 residues. CDR3 loop: CAISPAGEETQYF. The CDR3 coding sequence is TGTGCCATCTCACCAGCGGGAGAAGAGACCCAGTACTTC.

This clone was counted once. V is TRBV19 and J is TRBJ1-1, with D unclear. V lost 3 bases and J lost 0, with 11 bases in between. The CDR3 is made up of 15 amino acids. Looked up from germline, CDR1 is LNHDA and CDR2 is SQIVND (reference sequence). For the CDR3, the DNA is TGTGCCAGTAGTATCATCGGGGTGGTGAACACTGAAGCTTTCTTT. It translates to CASSIIGVVNTEAFF.

V usage is TRBV5-1 and J usage is TRBJ1-1, with unresolved D. The CDR3 covers 14 residues. V lost 0 bases to trimming and J lost 4 bases, with 10 bases between them. Germline V gives CDR1 SGHRS, CDR2 YFSETQ. For the CDR3, the DNA is TGCGCCAGCAGCTTGGGGGGAGGTGGCACTGAAGCTTTCTTT. Its translation is CASSLGGGGTEAFF.

The CDR3 protein is CASTRGQGFYGYTF. For the CDR3, the DNA is TGTGCCAGCACACGGGGGCAGGGTTTCTATGGCTACACCTTC. V and J are TRBV6-5 and TRBJ1-2; the D gene is possibly TRBD1 (6 bases). The V gene's germline CDR1 is MNHEY and CDR2 SVGAGI. The CDR3 extends over 14 amino acids. The germline V and J ends were trimmed by 7 bases and 4 bases, with 16 bases remaining between them.

This clone was detected a few times. The rearrangement joins TRBV6-6 to TRBJ2-7; the D is unclear. This CDR3 comprises 11 residues. CDR1 and CDR2 (germline): MNHNY, SVGAGI (reference sequence). V was cut by 4 bases and J by 4 bases, with 5 bases left in between. The CDR3 coding sequence is TGTGCCAGCAGTTTCGGATACGAGCAGTACTTC. It encodes CASSFGYEQYF.